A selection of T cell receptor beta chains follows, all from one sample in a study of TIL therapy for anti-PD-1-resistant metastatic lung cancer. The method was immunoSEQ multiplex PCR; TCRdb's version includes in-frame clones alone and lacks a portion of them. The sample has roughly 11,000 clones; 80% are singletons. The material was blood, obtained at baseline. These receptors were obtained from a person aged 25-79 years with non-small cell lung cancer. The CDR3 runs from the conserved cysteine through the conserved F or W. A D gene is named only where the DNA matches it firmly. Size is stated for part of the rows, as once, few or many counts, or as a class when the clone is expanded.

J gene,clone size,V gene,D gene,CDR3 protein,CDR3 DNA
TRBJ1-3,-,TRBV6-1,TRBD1,CASSLQGSGNTIYF,TGTGCCAGCAGTCTACAGGGGTCTGGAAACACCATATATTTT
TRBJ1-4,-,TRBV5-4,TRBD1,CASSPGQNNEKLFF,TGTGCCAGCAGCCCGGGACAGAATAATGAAAAACTGTTTTTT
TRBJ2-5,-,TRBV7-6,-,CASSLGLKETQYF,TGTGCCAGCAGCCTCGGTTTAAAAGAGACCCAGTACTTC
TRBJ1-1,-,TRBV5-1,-,CASSPQGGNTEAFF,TGCGCCAGCAGCCCACAGGGTGGGAACACTGAAGCTTTCTTT
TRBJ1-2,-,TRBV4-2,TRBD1,CASSQGQGDGYTF,TGTGCCAGCAGCCAAGGACAGGGTGATGGCTACACCTTC
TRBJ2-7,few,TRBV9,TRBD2,CASSVGPSGEYEQYF,TGTGCCAGCAGCGTAGGTCCTAGCGGGGAATACGAGCAGTACTTC
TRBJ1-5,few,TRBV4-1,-,CASSQEGRNQPQHF,TGCGCCAGCAGCCAAGAGGGTCGGAATCAGCCCCAGCATTTT
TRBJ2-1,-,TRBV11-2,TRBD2,CASSLRLAGDRSSYNEQFF,TGTGCCAGCAGCTTACGCCTAGCGGGAGACCGAAGCTCCTACAATGAGCAGTTCTTC
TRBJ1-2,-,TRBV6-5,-,CASSQQGSHGYTF,TGTGCCAGCAGTCAACAGGGCTCTCACGGCTACACCTTC
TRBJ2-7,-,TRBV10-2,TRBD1,CASNPGQGAIYEQYF,TGCGCCAGCAATCCGGGACAGGGGGCAATCTACGAGCAGTACTTC
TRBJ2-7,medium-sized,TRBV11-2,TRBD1,CASSTDRNAYEQYF,TGTGCCAGCAGCACGGACAGGAATGCCTACGAGCAGTACTTC
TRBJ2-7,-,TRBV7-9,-,CASSLVDSEAYEQYF,TGTGCCAGCAGCTTAGTTGATAGCGAGGCCTACGAGCAGTACTTC
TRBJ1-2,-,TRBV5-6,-,CASSLGSDYGYTF,TGTGCCAGCAGCCTGGGCTCCGACTATGGCTACACCTTC
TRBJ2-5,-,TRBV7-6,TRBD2,CASSFDRLAGAQYF,TGTGCCAGCAGCTTTGATCGGCTAGCGGGGGCCCAGTACTTC
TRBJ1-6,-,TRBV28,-,CASSPSPRNSSPLHF,TGTGCCAGCAGTCCTAGTCCCCGGAATTCTTCACCCCTCCACTTT
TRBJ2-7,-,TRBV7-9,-,CASSPWTYEQYF,TGTGCCAGCAGCCCATGGACCTACGAGCAGTACTTC